This T cell receptor (beta chain) derives from a study of T cell responses to AZD1222 COVID-19 vaccine. Looked up from germline, CDR1 is KGHSH and CDR2 is LQKENI. The germline V and J ends were trimmed by 5 bases and 2 bases, with 9 bases remaining between them. The CDR3 has 13 residues. The method was immunoSEQ multiplex PCR; TCRdb's version includes in-frame clones alone and lacks a portion of them. The table has 130,000 or so clones, 80% to 90% seen once. The starting material was peripheral blood, obtained 28 days after the second AZD1222 dose. This chain uses TRBV18 with TRBJ1-1; no clear D. The TCR comes from an adult who received the AZD1222 COVID-19 vaccine. The CDR3 region has the DNA TGTGCCAGCTCAATGCAGGCTAACACTGAAGCTTTCTTT. It yields the protein CASSMQANTEAFF.